Sequencing of this T cell receptor beta chain was carried out in a study of human T cells and chemical hapten exposure. As to time point: healthy volunteer bleed at 6 weeks. It was unfractionated whole blood from which total RNA was extracted. TCRdb redid the calling of the RACE reads with MiXCR, one entry per CDR3 protein. The sample includes tens of thousands of distinct CDR3 sequences, 5.5% of them seen just once. This CDR3 is built from 14 residues. The germline gives CDR1 LGHDT, CDR2 YNNKEL (reference sequence). The germline V and J ends were trimmed by 1 base and 10 bases, with 16 bases remaining between them.

The chain uses TRBV3-1 and TRBJ1-1; D gene ambiguous. What was sequenced was whole blood. The clonotype originates from a human donor in good health. Some clones in this sample may be carry-over from other donors' samples. The CDR3 is CASSQVGQAEGAFF. The DNA for the CDR3 is TGTGCCAGCAGCCAAGTTGGGCAGGCAGAGGGAGCTTTCTTT.